Listed here are 20 T cell receptor beta chains from one sample, sequenced in a study of post-analysis software for immune sequencing data. Study-wide findings and caveats: In patients, five or six TRBV segments were more frequent than in controls, with TRBV5-6, TRBV5-1 and TRBV20-1 among them.

No antigen has been identified for these receptors. Sequencing libraries made from TCR beta cDNA carried unique molecular identifiers. TCRdb reanalysed the PCR reads using MiXCR and keeps one entry per CDR3 protein. The sample records hundreds of thousands of distinct CDR3 sequences, more than 50% being singletons. The specimen sequenced was blood. The origin of the receptors is a girl aged 2 to 10 with multiple sclerosis.

This clonotype has only a few counts. This chain joins TRBV27 and TRBJ1-6; D might be TRBD1 (5 bases). Trimming removed 2 bases from V and 5 bases from J, with 7 bases in between. CDR1 is MNHEY, CDR2 SMNVEV, per germline (reference sequence). This CDR3 has 14 amino acids. CDR3 DNA sequence: TGTGCCAGCAGTTTAAAAGGGGATAATTCACCCCTCCACTTT. Amino acid sequence: CASSLKGDNSPLHF.

V is TRBV5-1 and J is TRBJ2-7; TRBD1 or TRBD2 may be the D gene (6 bases each). V lost 0 bases and J 3 bases, leaving 13 bases between the germline ends. Germline CDR1 and CDR2: SGHRS and YFSETQ. The CDR3 totals 15 residues. The chain's CDR3 is CASSLAGGGDYEQYF. CDR3 coding DNA: TGCGCCAGCAGCTTGGCCGGGGGCGGTGACTACGAGCAGTACTTC.

In the case of this clonotype: Sequence at one end of the junction differs from germline and may be a read error. This chain uses TRBV7-7 with TRBJ2-5, with TRBD1 identical over 7 bases. Germline lookup yields CDR1 SSHAT and CDR2 FNYEAQ (reference sequence). This CDR3 contains 13 residues. The CDR3 loop is CASSSIQGETQYF. CDR3 nucleotides: TGTGCTAGCAGCTCCATACAGGGGGAGACCCAGTACTTC.

The sample holds a few counts of this clonotype. The chain carries TRBV10-3 and TRBJ1-2, with D possibly TRBD1 on 5 matching bases. V was trimmed by 8 bases and J by 2 bases, leaving 15 bases between them. Germline V gene data show CDR1 as ENHRY and CDR2 as SYGVKD. This CDR3 is 14 amino acids long. This chain's CDR3 is CAIRKGPENYGYTF. The CDR3 nucleotides read TGTGCCATCCGGAAGGGGCCCGAAAACTATGGCTACACCTTC.

The J gene is TRBJ2-1, the V gene TRBV5-5; 7 bases fit TRBD1. Germline V gene lookup returns CDR1 SGHKS and CDR2 YYEKEE (reference sequence). The CDR3 covers 14 residues. V shed 4 bases and J 3 bases; nucleotides not matched to a gene: 4. The CDR3 DNA sequence: TGTGCCAGCAGCCCGGGACAGAACTACAATGAGCAGTTCTTC. Its protein is CASSPGQNYNEQFF. The variable domain in full, with the rest retrieved from reference TRBV5-5 and TRBJ2-1, is DAGVTQSPTHLIKTRGQQVTLRCSPISGHKSVSWYQQVLGQGPQFIFQYYEKEERGRGNFPDRFSARQFPNYSSELNVNALLLGDSALYLCASSPGQNYNEQFFGPGTRLTVL.

The chain joins TRBV12-3 or TRBV12-4 to TRBJ2-2; the match to TRBD2 covers 10 bases. The CDR3 totals 16 residues. V shed 1 base, J shed 4 bases, and the junction held 3 bases outside the gene matches. The CDR3 loop reads CASSLVPSGGTGELFF. The DNA of the CDR3 is TGTGCCAGCAGTTTAGTTCCTAGCGGGGGCACCGGGGAGCTGTTTTTT.

The chain combines TRBV29-1 with TRBJ2-5, with 10 nucleotides matching TRBD2. This CDR3 contains 17 residues. J gave up 2 bases and V 3 bases, and 12 bases lay outside the gene matches. CDR1 is SQVTM and CDR2 is ANQGSEA in the germline V gene. The CDR3: CSVDRPSGGSWQETQYF. DNA of the CDR3: TGCAGCGTTGACCGTCCTAGCGGGGGTTCCTGGCAAGAGACCCAGTACTTC.

Details on this clonotype: One end of the junction fails to match germline, which may point to a read error. This chain uses TRBV7-7 with TRBJ2-1; the match to TRBD2 covers 8 bases. Germline V gene lookup returns CDR1 SSHAT and CDR2 FNYEAQ (reference sequence). There are 15 residues in the CDR3. CDR3 amino acids: CASSRGGGGYNEQFF. Here the CDR3 DNA reads TGTGCTAGCAGCCGGGGGGGCGGGGGCTACAATGAGCAGTTCTTC.

The chain combines TRBV20-1 with TRBJ2-7, with TRBD2 matching over 9 bases. The CDR3 spans 15 residues. Germline V gene lookup returns CDR1 DFQATT and CDR2 SNEGSKA (reference sequence). The trim removed 3 bases at V and 2 bases at J, leaving 8 bases unmatched. The CDR3 sequence is CSARGRASGAYEQYF. CDR3 coding DNA: TGCAGTGCTAGGGGAAGAGCTAGCGGGGCCTACGAGCAGTACTTC.

J is TRBJ2-3 and V is TRBV20-1; D is perhaps TRBD2 (6 bases). The length of the CDR3 is 15 residues. The germline V gene has CDR1 DFQATT and CDR2 SNEGSKA (reference sequence). V was trimmed by 2 bases and J by 2 bases, leaving 14 bases between them. The CDR3 DNA sequence: TGCAGTGCTAGACTACGAGGGACTTCCACAGATACGCAGTATTTT. Its protein is CSARLRGTSTDTQYF.

This chain uses TRBV7-3 with TRBJ2-3; D perhaps matches TRBD2 (5 bases). V was clipped by 5 bases and J by 1 base, with 25 bases between them. This CDR3 contains 19 residues. Germline CDR1 is SGHTA and CDR2 is FQGTGA. The CDR3 reads CASSHTTFAVGEGTDTQYF. The CDR3, as DNA: TGTGCCAGCAGCCACACCACGTTCGCGGTGGGAGAGGGCACAGATACGCAGTATTTT.

CDR3 in amino acids: CASSYLQGIGIGSTGELFF. The CDR3 DNA reads TGTGCCAGCAGTTATCTCCAGGGAATTGGCATCGGGAGCACCGGGGAGCTGTTTTTT. This chain connects TRBV6-5 to TRBJ2-2, with D possibly matching TRBD2 (6 bases). Germline CDR1 reads MNHEY; CDR2 reads SVGAGI. The CDR3 extends over 19 amino acids. V lost 3 bases to trimming and J lost 4 bases, with 24 bases between them.

This chain uses TRBV7-9 with TRBJ2-7; TRBD2 matches at 13 bases. The CDR3 spans 20 residues. J lost 0 bases, V lost 1 base, and 12 bases had no gene match. Germline CDR1 is SEHNR and CDR2 is FQNEAQ (reference sequence). CDR3 amino acids: CASSLGVWTSGSLPSYEQYF. The CDR3 region has the DNA TGTGCCAGCAGCTTAGGTGTGTGGACTAGCGGGAGTCTTCCCTCCTACGAGCAGTACTTC.

The chain recombines TRBV20-1 with TRBJ2-1, with D perhaps TRBD2 (5 bases). V shed 6 bases and J shed 4 bases, with 16 bases lying between them. There are 14 residues in the CDR3. Germline V gives CDR1 DFQATT, CDR2 SNEGSKA (reference sequence). This chain's CDR3 is CSACRLALYNEQFF. DNA of the CDR3: TGCAGTGCCTGTAGGTTAGCGTTGTACAATGAGCAGTTCTTC.

This clonotype has a handful of counts. The rearrangement links TRBV28 to TRBJ2-1, with unresolved D. Germline V CDR1 and CDR2: MDHEN, SYDVKM. Trimming left V 4 bases short and J 0 bases short, with 10 bases between. The CDR3 has 15 residues. CDR3 nucleotides: TGTGCCAGCAGTTCGGCTCCGAGCTCCTACAATGAGCAGTTCTTC. This codes for CASSSAPSSYNEQFF. Complete variable domain (other parts from reference TRBV28 and TRBJ2-1): DVKVTQSSRYLVKRTGEKVFLECVQDMDHENMFWYRQDPGLGLRLIYFSYDVKMKEKGDIPEGYSVSREKKERFSLILESASTNQTSMYLCASSSAPSSYNEQFFGPGTRLTVL.

The chain is built from TRBV5-1 and TRBJ2-6, with D perhaps TRBD1 or TRBD2 (5 bases each). The germline V and J ends were trimmed by 7 bases and 3 bases, with 11 bases remaining between them. The CDR3 consists of 14 residues. From germline, CDR1 is SGHRS and CDR2 YFSETQ. The CDR3 loop is CASFGGFGANVLTF. The CDR3 DNA is TGCGCCAGCTTTGGGGGTTTTGGGGCCAACGTCCTGACTTTC. The variable domain in full, completed from reference TRBV5-1 and TRBJ2-6, reads KAGVTQTPRYLIKTRGQQVTLSCSPISGHRSVSWYQQTPGQGLQFLFEYFSETQRNKGNFPGRFSGRQFSNSRSEMNVSTLELGDSALYLCASFGGFGANVLTFGAGSRLTVL.

This rearrangement joins TRBV4-2 to TRBJ1-1, with D perhaps matching TRBD1 (5 bases). V dropped 4 bases and J dropped 6 bases, with 18 bases sitting between them. The germline gives CDR1 LGHNA, CDR2 YNFKEQ. The CDR3 extends over 15 amino acids. The CDR3, as DNA: TGTGCCAGCAGCCCCCCAGGGCAGGTCGGGGCTGAAGCTTTCTTT. It specifies CASSPPGQVGAEAFF.

This clonotype was seen a handful of times. V and J are TRBV12-3 or TRBV12-4 and TRBJ2-7, with D possibly matching TRBD1 (7 bases). The CDR3 covers 14 residues. V was trimmed by 4 bases and J by 7 bases, leaving 17 bases between them. The CDR3 DNA follows: TGTGCCAGCAGTTCGACAGGGAGGACAAGTGAGCAGTACTTC. As protein: CASSSTGRTSEQYF.

This clonotype appeared a few times. The chain links TRBV24-1 to TRBJ2-5, with D possibly being TRBD2 (5 bases). The germline gives CDR1 KGHDR, CDR2 SFDVKD. Trimming removed 5 bases from V and 2 bases from J, with 11 bases in between. The CDR3 is 14 residues long. CDR3 amino acids: CATSGRWRQETQYF. CDR3 in DNA: TGTGCCACCAGTGGACGGTGGAGGCAAGAGACCCAGTACTTC.

This clonotype was seen more than once but under ten times. The J gene is TRBJ2-7, the V gene TRBV9; D not resolved. The CDR3 has 13 residues. CDR1 is SGDLS, CDR2 YYNGEE, per germline. The germline V and J ends were trimmed by 1 base and 1 base, with 6 bases remaining between them. The CDR3 spells CASSVSSSYEQYF. The CDR3 region has the DNA TGTGCCAGCAGCGTAAGCAGTTCCTACGAGCAGTACTTC.